This T cell receptor (beta chain) originates from a study of blood T cell repertoires in COVID-19. Study information: COVID-19 samples collected from the United States, Italy and Spain covered acute and convalescent phases. PBMCs, B-cell-depleted T cells, or T cells were the source of the cDNA or gDNA that made up the material.

In its sample, this clone was seen a few times. Original processing methods: Quantification of nucleated cells was approximated via reference gene primer amplification. Assay: immunoSEQ multiplex PCR; the TCRdb copy retains only in-frame clones and omits some. V, J and clone size are those of that table, while D and trimming were read from the DNA. The table includes over 100,000 clones, 75% to 90% detected once. This CDR3 region has 14 residues. Germline loops: CDR1 SGHRS, CDR2 YFSETQ. V shed 0 bases and J shed 7 bases, with 11 bases lying between them. The chain uses TRBV5-1 and TRBJ1-5; D is perhaps TRBD1 (5 bases). The TCR sequence derives from a woman aged 65 to 85 with acute or convalescent COVID-19. Sequenced sample: peripheral blood. Here the CDR3 reads CASSLGGGVQPQHF. The CDR3 nucleotides are TGCGCCAGCAGCTTGGGTGGGGGGGTCCAGCCCCAGCATTTT. The full variable domain, its missing parts supplied by reference TRBV5-1 and TRBJ1-5, is KAGVTQTPRYLIKTRGQQVTLSCSPISGHRSVSWYQQTPGQGLQFLFEYFSETQRNKGNFPGRFSGRQFSNSRSEMNVSTLELGDSALYLCASSLGGGVQPQHFGDGTRLSIL.